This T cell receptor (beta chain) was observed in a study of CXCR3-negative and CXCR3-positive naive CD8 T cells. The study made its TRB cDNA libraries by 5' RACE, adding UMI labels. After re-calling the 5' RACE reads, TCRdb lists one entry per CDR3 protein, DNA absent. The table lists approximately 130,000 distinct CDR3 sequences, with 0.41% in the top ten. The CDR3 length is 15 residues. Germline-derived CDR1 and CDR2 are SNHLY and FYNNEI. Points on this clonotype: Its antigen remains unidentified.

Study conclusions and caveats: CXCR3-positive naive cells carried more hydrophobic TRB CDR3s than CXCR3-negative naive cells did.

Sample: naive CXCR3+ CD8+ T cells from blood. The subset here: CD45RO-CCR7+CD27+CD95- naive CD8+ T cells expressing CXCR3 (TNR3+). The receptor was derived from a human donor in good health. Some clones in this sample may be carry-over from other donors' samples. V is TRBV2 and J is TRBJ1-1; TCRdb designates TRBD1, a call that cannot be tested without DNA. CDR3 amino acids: CASRETGQYFTEAFF.